The next 21 T cell receptor beta chains were all read from a single sample in a study of vaccination and CD4 T cells after COVID-19. The antigens these receptors bind are not known. Once obtained from cultured CD4+ T cells, the DNA was sequenced using the Oncomine TCR Beta short-read assay. TCRdb reprocessed the PCR reads via MiXCR and lists one record per CDR3 protein. The repertoire holds under 25,000 distinct CDR3 sequences, about 32% seen once, with roughly 9% in the top ten. The time point: late sampling 161 to 241 days after vaccination in three convalescent patients. Treatment here: approximately nine-day PBMC culture with coronavirus spike peptide pools or control peptides (ViraFEST assay). The source was CD4+ T cells from blood, cultured in vitro, collected about 7 months after SARS-CoV-2 vaccination. The receptors derive from a human donor who had recovered from COVID-19.

J is TRBJ2-7 and V is TRBV19, with a weak D call TRBD1 (6 bases). Trimming cost V 8 bases and J 7 bases, with 15 bases left between them. CDR3 size: 12 residues. Germline V gives CDR1 LNHDA, CDR2 SQIVND (reference sequence). CDR3 protein: CASEGPGEEQYF. The CDR3, as DNA: TGTGCCAGTGAGGGCCCAGGGGAAGAGCAGTACTTC.

The genes are TRBV6-1 and TRBJ2-3, with 10 nucleotides matching TRBD2. The germline gives CDR1 MNHNS, CDR2 SASEGT. J gave up 4 bases and V 4 bases, and 2 bases lay outside the gene matches. The CDR3 length is 14 residues. The CDR3 here is CASSAGTSADTQYF. The CDR3 nucleotides read TGTGCCAGCAGTGCCGGGACTAGCGCAGATACGCAGTATTTT.

The chain links TRBV28 to TRBJ1-1; D remains ambiguous. The CDR3 covers 13 residues. Germline V gene lookup returns CDR1 MDHEN and CDR2 SYDVKM. V dropped 1 base and J dropped 1 base, with 4 bases sitting between them. The CDR3 here is CASSLFQNTEAFF. CDR3 nucleotide sequence: TGTGCCAGCAGTTTATTTCAGAACACTGAAGCTTTCTTT.

The chain recombines TRBV20-1 with TRBJ2-7; TRBD2 is a possible D gene (6 bases). The V end was cut by 3 bases, the J end by 6 bases, with 9 bases between. Germline V gene data show CDR1 as DFQATT and CDR2 as SNEGSKA (reference sequence). CDR3 length: 11 amino acids. The CDR3 loop is CSASRGTEQYF. For the CDR3, the DNA is TGCAGTGCTAGTCGGGGGACCGAGCAGTACTTC.

This clonotype appeared a single time. The chain links TRBV19 to TRBJ1-2; D remains unclear. CDR3 length equals 15 residues. V lost 6 bases, J lost 4 bases, and 18 bases lay in between. The germline gives CDR1 LNHDA, CDR2 SQIVND (reference sequence). The CDR3 loop reads CASSLLRRSLYGYTF. The DNA for the CDR3 is TGTGCCAGTAGCCTTCTCCGACGGTCTCTCTATGGCTACACCTTC.

This chain joins TRBV29-1 and TRBJ2-1; TRBD2 aligns across 8 bases. Germline V gene data show CDR1 as SQVTM and CDR2 as ANQGSEA. This CDR3 has 16 amino acids. Trimming cost V 7 bases and J 0 bases; bases outside gene matches: 11. The CDR3 bases are TGCAGCGCACCGTTGGGGGCGGGGGGCTCCTACAATGAGCAGTTCTTC. It translates to CSAPLGAGGSYNEQFF.

The sample holds a few counts of this clonotype. V gene TRBV19 combines with J gene TRBJ1-1; perhaps TRBD1 as D (6 bases). This CDR3 has 14 residues. Germline CDR1 reads LNHDA; CDR2 reads SQIVND (reference sequence). The ends were cut back, 6 bases at V and 4 bases at J, with 15 bases in the middle. CDR3 nucleotide sequence: TGTGCCAGTAGACAACAGGGTTTTGGCACTGAAGCTTTCTTT. Its protein product is CASRQQGFGTEAFF.

The rearrangement uses TRBV7-9 and TRBJ2-1, with a possible D match to TRBD2 (6 bases). The CDR3 has 14 residues. The V gene lost 0 bases and the J gene lost 4 bases, with 7 bases spanning the gap. CDR1 and CDR2 from the germline V gene are SEHNR and FQNEAQ (reference sequence). DNA of the CDR3: TGTGCCAGCAGCTTAGCGGGAGGATACAATGAGCAGTTCTTC. Translating gives CASSLAGGYNEQFF.

The V call is TRBV6-2 or TRBV6-3, the J call TRBJ2-1; a weak D match, TRBD2 (6 bases). The V gene lost 10 bases and the J gene lost 10 bases, with 26 bases spanning the gap. This CDR3 is built from 15 residues. The germline CDR1 and CDR2 sequences are MNHEY and SVGEGT. The CDR3 DNA reads as TGTGCCACTGCCGAGGGGACTTGGGGGGTCGGGGAGCAGTTCTTC. Protein: CATAEGTWGVGEQFF.

This clonotype was seen a handful of times. The V call is TRBV7-9, the J call TRBJ2-1; D possibly corresponds to TRBD1 (6 bases). Germline V CDR1 and CDR2: SEHNR, FQNEAQ (reference sequence). The ends were cut back, 6 bases at V and 8 bases at J, with 17 bases in the middle. The CDR3 has 14 amino acids. The CDR3, as DNA: TGTGCCAGCAGGCCGACAGGATCCGCCTATGAGCAGTTCTTC. Protein product: CASRPTGSAYEQFF.

The chain employs TRBV5-6 and TRBJ2-7; D unclear. From germline, CDR1 is SGHDT and CDR2 YYEEEE. V dropped 3 bases and J dropped 4 bases, with 14 bases sitting between them. The CDR3 consists of 14 residues. Written as DNA, the CDR3 is TGTGCCAGCAGCTGGGGTGCTGGGAATTACGAGCAGTACTTC. It codes for CASSWGAGNYEQYF.

V is TRBV7-6 and J is TRBJ2-3; 8 bases match TRBD2. V trimming: 6 bases; J trimming: 4 bases; junction bases outside the gene matches: 9. Germline CDR1 reads SGHVS; CDR2 reads FNYEAQ. This CDR3 contains 15 residues. CDR3 amino acids: CASRTLLAGADTQYF. The CDR3 DNA follows: TGTGCCAGCAGAACACTCCTAGCGGGCGCAGATACGCAGTATTTT.

The V and J genes are TRBV11-3 and TRBJ2-1; D is possibly TRBD2 (5 bases). The ends were cut back, 5 bases at V and 6 bases at J, with 20 bases in the middle. The CDR3 is made up of 16 amino acids. Germline lookup yields CDR1 SGHNT and CDR2 YENEEA. The CDR3 DNA reads TGTGCCAGCAGCCACGGGTTTGGGGAGAGAGGCAATGAGCAGTTCTTC. This sequence encodes CASSHGFGERGNEQFF.

Only a few counts were recorded for this clonotype. The chain employs TRBV20-1 and TRBJ2-5, with D perhaps matching TRBD1 or TRBD2 (9 bases each). This CDR3 is 20 amino acids long. Germline V gene data show CDR1 as DFQATT and CDR2 as SNEGSKA (reference sequence). V was pared by 6 bases and J by 4 bases, with 36 bases between. DNA for the CDR3: TGCAGTGCCCCTGGACAGGGGCGGCACGCGGGAGGGTTGAGGGGAGAGACCCAGTACTTC. Protein sequence: CSAPGQGRHAGGLRGETQYF.

This clonotype was found a few times. The CDR3 DNA reads as TGCGCCAGCAGCTGGGGGACAGGCAGCCAAGAGACCCAGTACTTC. It translates to CASSWGTGSQETQYF. The chain uses TRBV5-1 and TRBJ2-5, with 8 nucleotides matching TRBD1. V lost 3 bases, J lost 1 base, and 5 bases stayed unmatched. Germline values: CDR1 SGHRS, CDR2 YFSETQ. The CDR3 spans 15 residues.

This clonotype was detected a few times. The CDR3 DNA follows: TGTGCCAGCAGTTCCATCCCCGGGACAGGTAGAGGAGGCAATCAGCCCCAGCATTTT. It encodes CASSSIPGTGRGGNQPQHF. This chain uses TRBV28 with TRBJ1-5, with 8 bases matching TRBD1. Germline CDR1 reads MDHEN; CDR2 reads SYDVKM. The CDR3 consists of 19 residues. The ends lost 4 bases at V and 2 bases at J; junction bases unmatched: 16.

This clonotype has a handful of counts. The V call is TRBV28, the J call TRBJ2-5; D gene unclear. Trimming took 3 bases from V and 5 from J, leaving 13 bases between them. The CDR3 length is 14 residues. The germline CDR1 and CDR2 sequences are MDHEN and SYDVKM. CDR3 sequence: CASSFPRSGETQYF. As DNA, the CDR3 is TGTGCCAGCAGTTTCCCCCGGTCCGGGGAGACCCAGTACTTC. Full variable domain (missing parts from reference TRBV28 and TRBJ2-5): DVKVTQSSRYLVKRTGEKVFLECVQDMDHENMFWYRQDPGLGLRLIYFSYDVKMKEKGDIPEGYSVSREKKERFSLILESASTNQTSMYLCASSFPRSGETQYFGPGTRLLVL.

The chain couples TRBV7-2 to TRBJ1-2; 8 positions agree with TRBD1. CDR1 and CDR2 from the germline V gene are SGHTA and FQGNSA. The V and J ends lost 7 bases and 8 bases, in that order; junction bases with no gene match: 6. The CDR3 is 12 residues long. CDR3 in DNA: TGTGCCAGCAACAAGGACAGGGCGGGCTACACCTTC. Its translation is CASNKDRAGYTF.

In nucleotides, the CDR3 is TGCAGTGCTAGTTACGGACCGAGCTCTGGAAACACCATATATTTT. Translating gives CSASYGPSSGNTIYF. V and J are TRBV20-1 and TRBJ1-3; unclear D gene. Germline-derived CDR1 and CDR2 are DFQATT and SNEGSKA (reference sequence). V lost 3 bases to trimming and J lost 0 bases, with 12 bases between them. The CDR3 has 15 amino acids.

The sample holds a few counts of this clonotype. This chain joins TRBV7-6 and TRBJ2-3; TRBD1 is a possible D gene (5 bases). V shed 5 bases and J shed 5 bases, with 17 bases lying between them. This CDR3 is 15 amino acids long. The germline V gene encodes CDR1 SGHVS and CDR2 FNYEAQ. CDR3 amino acids: CASSDAAGMIDTQYF. DNA for the CDR3: TGTGCCAGCAGCGACGCCGCAGGGATGATAGATACGCAGTATTTT.

The rearrangement links TRBV24-1 to TRBJ2-5; 10 bases align to TRBD2. Losses at the gene ends were 6 bases for V and 5 bases for J; bases not matched to a gene: 11. The length of the CDR3 is 16 residues. CDR1 is KGHDR and CDR2 is SFDVKD in the germline V gene. The DNA of the CDR3 is TGTGCCACCAGTCCGGCCAGCGGGAGGGTTGGGGAGACCCAGTACTTC. It yields the protein CATSPASGRVGETQYF.